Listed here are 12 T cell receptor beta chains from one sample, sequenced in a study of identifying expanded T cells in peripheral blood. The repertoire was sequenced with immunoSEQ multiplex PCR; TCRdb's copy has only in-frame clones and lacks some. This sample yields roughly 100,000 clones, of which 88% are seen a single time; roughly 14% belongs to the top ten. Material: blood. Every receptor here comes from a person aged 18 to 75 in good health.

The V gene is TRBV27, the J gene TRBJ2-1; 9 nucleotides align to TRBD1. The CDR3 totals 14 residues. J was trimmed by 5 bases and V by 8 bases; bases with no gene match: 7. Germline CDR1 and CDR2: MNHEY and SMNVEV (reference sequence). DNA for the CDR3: TGTGCCAGCTATGGACAGGGGATTAACAATGAGCAGTTCTTC. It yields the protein CASYGQGINNEQFF.

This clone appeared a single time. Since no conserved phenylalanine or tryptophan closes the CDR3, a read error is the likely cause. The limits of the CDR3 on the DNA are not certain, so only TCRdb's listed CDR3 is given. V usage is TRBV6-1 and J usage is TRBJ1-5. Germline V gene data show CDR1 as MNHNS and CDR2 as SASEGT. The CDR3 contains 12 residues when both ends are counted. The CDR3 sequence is CASSEWGGQPWV.

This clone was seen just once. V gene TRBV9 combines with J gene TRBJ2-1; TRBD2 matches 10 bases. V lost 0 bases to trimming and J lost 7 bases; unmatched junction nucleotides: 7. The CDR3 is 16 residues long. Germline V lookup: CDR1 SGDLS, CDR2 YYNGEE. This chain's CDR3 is CASSVAGSGGANEQFF. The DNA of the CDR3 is TGTGCCAGCAGCGTAGCTGGCAGCGGGGGGGCGAATGAGCAGTTCTTC. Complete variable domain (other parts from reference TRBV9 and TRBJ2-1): DSGVTQTPKHLITATGQRVTLRCSPRSGDLSVYWYQQSLDQGLQFLIQYYNGEERAKGNILERFSAQQFPDLHSELNLSSLELGDSALYFCASSVAGSGGANEQFFGPGTRLTVL.

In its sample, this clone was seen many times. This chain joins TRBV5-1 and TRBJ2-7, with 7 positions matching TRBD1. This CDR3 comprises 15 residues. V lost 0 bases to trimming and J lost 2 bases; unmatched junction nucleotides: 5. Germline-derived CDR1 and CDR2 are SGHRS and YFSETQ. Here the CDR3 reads CASSLGQQGPYEQYF. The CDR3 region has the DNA TGCGCCAGCAGCTTGGGACAACAGGGGCCCTACGAGCAGTACTTC.

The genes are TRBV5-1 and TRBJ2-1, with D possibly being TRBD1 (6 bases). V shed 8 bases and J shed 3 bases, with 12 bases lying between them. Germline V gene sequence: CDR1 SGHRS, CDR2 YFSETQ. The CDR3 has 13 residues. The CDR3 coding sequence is TGCGCCAGTGCGACAGGTATCTACAATGAGCAGTTCTTC. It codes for CASATGIYNEQFF.

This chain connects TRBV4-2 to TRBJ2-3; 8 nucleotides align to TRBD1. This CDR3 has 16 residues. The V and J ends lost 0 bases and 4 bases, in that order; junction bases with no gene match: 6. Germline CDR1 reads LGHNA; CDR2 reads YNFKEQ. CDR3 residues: CASSQEQDRAADTQYF. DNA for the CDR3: TGTGCCAGCAGCCAAGAGCAGGACAGGGCCGCAGATACGCAGTATTTT.

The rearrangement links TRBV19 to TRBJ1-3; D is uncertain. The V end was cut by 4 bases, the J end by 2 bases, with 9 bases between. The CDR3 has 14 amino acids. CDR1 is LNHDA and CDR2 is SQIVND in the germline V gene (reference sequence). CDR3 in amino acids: CASSTGLPGNTIYF. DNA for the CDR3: TGTGCCAGTAGTACGGGTCTCCCTGGAAACACCATATATTTT.

As DNA, the CDR3 is TGTGCCAGCAGCCAAGTACCGAGGAGCTCCTATAATTCACCCCTCCACTTT. Its translation: CASSQVPRSSYNSPLHF. The J gene is TRBJ1-6, the V gene TRBV7-9, with no clear D. The V gene lost 5 bases and the J gene lost 0 bases, with 14 bases spanning the gap. Per germline, CDR1 SEHNR and CDR2 FQNEAQ (reference sequence). The CDR3 extends over 17 amino acids.

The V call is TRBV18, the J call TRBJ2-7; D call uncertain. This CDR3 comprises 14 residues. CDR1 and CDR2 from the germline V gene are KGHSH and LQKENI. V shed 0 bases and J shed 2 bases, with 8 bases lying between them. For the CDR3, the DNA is TGTGCCAGCTCACCACCAAATGCCCCCTACGAGCAGTACTTC. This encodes CASSPPNAPYEQYF.

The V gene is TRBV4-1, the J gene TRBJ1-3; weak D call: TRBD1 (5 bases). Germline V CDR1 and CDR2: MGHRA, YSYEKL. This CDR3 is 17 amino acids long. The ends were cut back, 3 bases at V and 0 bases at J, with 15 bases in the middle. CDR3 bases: TGCGCCAGCAGCCAGCCCTATGGGGGGGGCTCTGGAAACACCATATATTTT. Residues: CASSQPYGGGSGNTIYF.

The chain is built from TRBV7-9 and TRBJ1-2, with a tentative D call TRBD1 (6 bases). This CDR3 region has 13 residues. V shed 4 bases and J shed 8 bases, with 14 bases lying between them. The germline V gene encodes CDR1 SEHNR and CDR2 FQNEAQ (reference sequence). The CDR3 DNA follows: TGTGCCAGCAGCTCTGGAACAGGGAGGGGCTACACCTTC. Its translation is CASSSGTGRGYTF.

CDR3 DNA: TGTGCCAGTAGTCAGGGAGGGATCGTATCGCAGTATTTT. It yields the protein CASSQGGIVSQYF. This rearrangement joins TRBV19 to TRBJ2-3, with 7 positions matching TRBD2. Germline V gene sequence: CDR1 LNHDA, CDR2 SQIVND (reference sequence). This CDR3 is 13 amino acids long. With 5 bases clipped from V and 10 bases from J, the junction kept 9 bases outside the gene matches.